The rows below give T cell receptor beta chains drawn from one sample of a study of blood T cells in healthy people across ages. TCRdb re-derived calls from the 5' RACE reads in MiXCR, one entry per CDR3 protein. The sample holds 850,000 to 1,000,000 distinct CDR3 sequences, roughly 51% seen once. The sequenced sample was blood. The receptor set was obtained from a woman aged 55-69 years in good health. CDR3s include the opening cysteine and the closing phenylalanine or tryptophan. The D gene is left open where the match is weak. A clone size is listed for some rows: how often the clone was seen (once, few, many), or a class if it is expanded.

d_call,clone_size,j_call,v_call,cdr3_nt,cdr3_aa
.,.,TRBJ2-7,TRBV28,TGTGCCAGCAGTTTTTCTTATCCGGACTACGAGCAGTACTTC,CASSFSYPDYEQYF
.,few,TRBJ2-7,TRBV2,TGTGCCGGCACGTGGGTAACCTACGAGCAGTACTTC,CAGTWVTYEQYF
.,.,TRBJ2-6,TRBV11-1,TGTGCCAGCAGCTTAAGTCAGGTCCGCTCTGGGGCCAACGTCCTGACTTTC,CASSLSQVRSGANVLTF
TRBD1,.,TRBJ1-2,TRBV12-3/TRBV12-4,TGTGCCACCCGACAGGGTGCGGGTGTGGGCTATGGCTACACCTTC,CATRQGAGVGYGYTF
TRBD2,.,TRBJ2-3,TRBV2,TGTGCCAGTCGATCCGGGACTACTCTCACAGATACGCAGTATTTT,CASRSGTTLTDTQYF
.,.,TRBJ2-7,TRBV4-1,TGCGCCAGCAGCCAAGATGCCATGAACGAGCAGTACTTC,CASSQDAMNEQYF
.,.,TRBJ2-2,TRBV28,TGTGCCAGCAAACGCGGACCCGGGGAGCTGTTTTTT,CASKRGPGELFF
TRBD1,few,TRBJ2-3,TRBV9,TGTGCCAGCAGCGTAGCTTCAGGGGGCATCGCAGATACGCAGTATTTT,CASSVASGGIADTQYF
.,few,TRBJ1-2,TRBV29-1,TGCAGCGTTGAGCTCTGGGCCAGGGGTGACTATGGCTACACCTTC,CSVELWARGDYGYTF
.,.,TRBJ1-2,TRBV20-1,TGCAGTGCTCCCTTGGGGGGGCGGAGGGGCTACACCTTC,CSAPLGGRRGYTF
.,.,TRBJ2-5,TRBV7-8,TGTGCCAGCAGCTTAGCGCGTATCCTCGGACCCCAAGAGACCCAGTACTTC,CASSLARILGPQETQYF
.,.,TRBJ2-6,TRBV7-2,TGTGCCAGCAGCAAAGGGAACTCTGGGGCCAACGTCCTGACTTTC,CASSKGNSGANVLTF